Given below is one TCR beta chain in context. Its antigen is as yet unknown. The record originates from a study of T cell repertoires in ileal Crohn's disease. Germline values: CDR1 MNHEY, CDR2 SMNVEV (reference sequence). CDR3 length: 16 amino acids. Trimming pared 6 bases from V and 4 bases from J, leaving 21 bases between. Patients were adults with ileal or ileocolonic Crohn's disease needing resection. General study results and limits: High-frequency clones were more common in sorted CD8 than CD4 cells.

Around 500 nanograms of biopsy DNA per sample underwent TCRB immunosequencing. Repertoires were generated with immunoSEQ multiplex PCR, while TCRdb's copy carries only in-frame clones and drops some. The sample lists 5,700 or so clones, around four fifths occurring once. Material for sequencing was ileal tissue. This receptor was obtained from an adult with Crohn's disease. The J gene is TRBJ1-1, the V gene TRBV27; the D gene is possibly TRBD1 (5 bases). DNA of the CDR3: TGTGCCAGCAGCCGACCCTTGGGGGGGGGTTTCACTGAAGCTTTCTTT. Translating gives CASSRPLGGGFTEAFF.